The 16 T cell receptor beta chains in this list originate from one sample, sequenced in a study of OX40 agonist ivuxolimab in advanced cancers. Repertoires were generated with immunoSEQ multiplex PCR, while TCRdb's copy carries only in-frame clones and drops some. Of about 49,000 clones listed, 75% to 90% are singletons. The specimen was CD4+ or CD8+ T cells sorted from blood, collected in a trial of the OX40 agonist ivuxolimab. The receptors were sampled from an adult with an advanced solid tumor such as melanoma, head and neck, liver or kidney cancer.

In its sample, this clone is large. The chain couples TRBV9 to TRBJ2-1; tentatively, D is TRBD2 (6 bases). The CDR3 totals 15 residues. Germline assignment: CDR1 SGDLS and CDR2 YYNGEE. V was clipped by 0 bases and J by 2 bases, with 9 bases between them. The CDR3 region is CASSVEAGTYNEQFF. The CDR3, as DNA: TGTGCCAGCAGCGTAGAGGCGGGGACCTACAATGAGCAGTTCTTC.

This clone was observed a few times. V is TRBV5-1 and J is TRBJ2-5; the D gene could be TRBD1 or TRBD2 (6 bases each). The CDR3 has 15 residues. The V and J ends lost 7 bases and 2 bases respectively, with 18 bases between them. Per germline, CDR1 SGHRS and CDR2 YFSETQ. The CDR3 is CASSPGRGLQETQYF. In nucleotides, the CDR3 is TGCGCCAGCTCTCCGGGACGGGGGCTTCAAGAGACCCAGTACTTC.

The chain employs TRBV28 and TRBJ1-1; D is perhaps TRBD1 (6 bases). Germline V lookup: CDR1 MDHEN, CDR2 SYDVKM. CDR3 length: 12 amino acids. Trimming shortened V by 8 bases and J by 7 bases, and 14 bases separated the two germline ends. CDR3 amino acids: CASHRARDEAFF. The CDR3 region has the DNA TGTGCCAGCCACAGGGCAAGGGATGAAGCTTTCTTT.

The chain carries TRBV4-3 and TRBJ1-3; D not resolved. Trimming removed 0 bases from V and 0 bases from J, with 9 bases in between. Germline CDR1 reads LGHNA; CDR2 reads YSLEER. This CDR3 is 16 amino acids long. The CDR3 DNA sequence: TGCGCCAGCAGCCAAGATATCCTGACCTCTGGAAACACCATATATTTT. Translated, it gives CASSQDILTSGNTIYF.

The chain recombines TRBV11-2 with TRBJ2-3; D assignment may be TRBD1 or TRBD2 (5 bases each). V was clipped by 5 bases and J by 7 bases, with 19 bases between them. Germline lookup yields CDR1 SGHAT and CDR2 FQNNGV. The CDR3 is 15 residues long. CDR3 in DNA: TGTGCCAGCAGCAACCGAGGTGAGGGGCGAAATACGCAGTATTTT. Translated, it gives CASSNRGEGRNTQYF.

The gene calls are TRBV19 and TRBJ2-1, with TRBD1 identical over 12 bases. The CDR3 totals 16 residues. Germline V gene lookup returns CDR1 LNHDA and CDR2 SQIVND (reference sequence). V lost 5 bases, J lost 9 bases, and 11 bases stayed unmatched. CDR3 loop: CASSLVGQGANTEQFF. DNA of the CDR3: TGTGCCAGTAGTCTCGTGGGACAGGGGGCAAATACTGAGCAGTTCTTC.

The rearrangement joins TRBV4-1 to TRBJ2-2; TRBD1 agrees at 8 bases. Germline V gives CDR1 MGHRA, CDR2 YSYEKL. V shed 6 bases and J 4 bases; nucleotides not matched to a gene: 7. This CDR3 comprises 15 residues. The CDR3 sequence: CASSGDRSPTGELFF. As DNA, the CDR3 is TGCGCCAGCAGTGGGGACAGGTCCCCCACCGGGGAGCTGTTTTTT.

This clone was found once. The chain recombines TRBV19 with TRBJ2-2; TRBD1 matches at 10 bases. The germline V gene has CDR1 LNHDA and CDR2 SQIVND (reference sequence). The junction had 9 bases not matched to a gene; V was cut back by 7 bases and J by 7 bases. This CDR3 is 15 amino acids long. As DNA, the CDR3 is TGTGCCAGTACCCCGACAGGGGGCACCTTCGGGGAGCTGTTTTTT. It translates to CASTPTGGTFGELFF.

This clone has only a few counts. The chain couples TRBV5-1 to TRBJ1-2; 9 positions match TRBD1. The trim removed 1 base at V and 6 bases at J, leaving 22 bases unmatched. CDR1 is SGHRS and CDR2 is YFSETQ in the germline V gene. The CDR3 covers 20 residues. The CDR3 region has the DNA TGCGCCAGCAGCTTGAGAGCGTTGTCCACCTATCGGACAGGGGCGAATGGCTACACCTTC. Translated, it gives CASSLRALSTYRTGANGYTF.

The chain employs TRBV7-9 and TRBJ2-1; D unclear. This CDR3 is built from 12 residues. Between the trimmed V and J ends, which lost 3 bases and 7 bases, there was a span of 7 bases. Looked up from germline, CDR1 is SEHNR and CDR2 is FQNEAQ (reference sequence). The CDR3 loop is CASSFSVNEQFF. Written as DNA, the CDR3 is TGTGCCAGCAGCTTCTCTGTGAATGAGCAGTTCTTC.

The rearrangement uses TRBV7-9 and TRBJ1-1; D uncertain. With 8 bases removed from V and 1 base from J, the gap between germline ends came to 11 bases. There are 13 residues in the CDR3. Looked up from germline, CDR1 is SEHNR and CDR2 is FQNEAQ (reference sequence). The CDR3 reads CASVPFANTEAFF. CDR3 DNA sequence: TGTGCCAGCGTCCCCTTCGCGAACACTGAAGCTTTCTTT.

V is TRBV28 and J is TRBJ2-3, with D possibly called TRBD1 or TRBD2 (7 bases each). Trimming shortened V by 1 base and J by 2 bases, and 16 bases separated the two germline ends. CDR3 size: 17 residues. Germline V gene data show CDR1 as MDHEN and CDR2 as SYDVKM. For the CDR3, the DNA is TGTGCCAGCAGTTTATCGGGGGGACAGACCCACACAGATACGCAGTATTTT. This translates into CASSLSGGQTHTDTQYF.

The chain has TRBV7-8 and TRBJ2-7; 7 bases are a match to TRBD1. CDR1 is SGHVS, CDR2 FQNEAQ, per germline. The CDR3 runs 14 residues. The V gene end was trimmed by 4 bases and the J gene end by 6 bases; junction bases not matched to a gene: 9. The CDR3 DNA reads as TGTGCCAGCAGCTCTCTCAGGGGGTCGGTCGAGCAGTACTTC. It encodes CASSSLRGSVEQYF. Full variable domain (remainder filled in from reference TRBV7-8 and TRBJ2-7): GAGVSQSPRYKVAKRGQDVALRCDPISGHVSLFWYQQALGQGPEFLTYFQNEAQLDKSGLPSDRFFAERPEGSVSTLKIQRTQQEDSAVYLCASSSLRGSVEQYFGPGTRLTVT.

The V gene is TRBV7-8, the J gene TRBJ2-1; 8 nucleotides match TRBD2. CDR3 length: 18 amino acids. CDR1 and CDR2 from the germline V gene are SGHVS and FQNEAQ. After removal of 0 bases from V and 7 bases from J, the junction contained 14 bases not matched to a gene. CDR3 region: CASSLASDLAGGDNEQFF. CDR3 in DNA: TGTGCCAGCAGCTTAGCCTCGGACTTGGCGGGGGGCGATAATGAGCAGTTCTTC.

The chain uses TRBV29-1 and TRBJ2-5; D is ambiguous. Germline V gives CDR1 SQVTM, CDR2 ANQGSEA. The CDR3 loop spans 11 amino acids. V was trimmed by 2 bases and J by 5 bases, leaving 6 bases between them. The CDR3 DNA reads TGCAGCGTTGAAAGGCCTGAGACCCAGTACTTC. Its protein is CSVERPETQYF. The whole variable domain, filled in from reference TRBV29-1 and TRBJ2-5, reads SAVISQKPSRDICQRGTSLTIQCQVDSQVTMMFWYRQQPGQSLTLIATANQGSEATYESGFVIDKFPISRPNLTFSTLTVSNMSPEDSSIYLCSVERPETQYFGPGTRLLVL.

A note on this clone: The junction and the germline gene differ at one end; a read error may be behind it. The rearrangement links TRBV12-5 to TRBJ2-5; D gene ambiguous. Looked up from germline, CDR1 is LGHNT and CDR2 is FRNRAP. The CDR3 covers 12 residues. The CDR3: CASGLDQETQYF. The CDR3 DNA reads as TGTGCTAGTGGTTTGGACCAGGAGACCCAGTACTTC.